This T cell receptor (beta chain) was sequenced during a study of spatial heterogeneity in lung cancer. Study information: Among detected sequences, beta-chain ones consistently exceeded alpha-chain ones in number.

TCRdb re-analysed the 5' RACE reads in MiXCR, keeping a single row per CDR3 protein. The data show about 36,000 distinct CDR3 sequences, 5.2% seen once. This CDR3 region has 15 residues. Trimming left V 3 bases short and J 0 bases short, with 10 bases between. Per germline, CDR1 MDHEN and CDR2 SYDVKM. The time point: sample taken at primary tumor resection. Unsorted whole RNA from tumor, nontumor lung or frozen PBMC underwent sequencing. This clonotype has ten or more counts. The chain uses TRBV28 and TRBJ2-3; TRBD2 is a possible D gene (5 bases). This receptor was identified in a female donor with early-stage non-small cell lung cancer. The source material was PBMCs, sampled at surgery. CDR3 coding DNA: TGTGCCAGCAGTTTCGCTAGCCCCAGCACAGATACGCAGTATTTT. Translation: CASSFASPSTDTQYF.